This TCR beta chain was sequenced during a study of long-term antiretroviral therapy in people with HIV. Overall study findings and caveats: Specimen acquisition occurred between about 2004 and 2018, potentially under older ART regimens.

This was the immunoSEQ v3.0 assay at survey level. Repertoires were generated with immunoSEQ multiplex PCR, while TCRdb's copy carries only in-frame clones and drops some. The sample includes some 24,000 clones, over 65% of them seen just once. People in the study who had HIV all got their treatment in the United States. On this clone: Its antigen is not known.

This CDR3 has 15 amino acids. V gave up 4 bases and J gave up 0 bases, with 13 bases separating them. CDR1 and CDR2 (germline): SEHNR, FQNEAQ (reference sequence). This chain uses TRBV7-9 with TRBJ2-7; either TRBD1 or TRBD2 may supply D (5 bases each). This clonotype originated in a man aged 30 to 39 with HIV. The sample consisted of unsorted PBMCs, taken 4.4 years after starting antiretroviral therapy. Written as DNA, the CDR3 is TGTGCCAGCAGCTCCGGGGCAGGGATCTCCTACGAGCAGTACTTC. It encodes CASSSGAGISYEQYF.